This T cell receptor beta chain was identified in a study of radiation and T cells in renal cell carcinoma. The table came from immunoSEQ multiplex PCR; TCRdb's copy has only in-frame clones and leaves some out. Among approximately 51,000 clones listed, about 80% were seen once. Study-level points and caveats: No pretreatment tumor biopsies were available for baseline clonotypes.

There are 13 residues in the CDR3. V was cut by 6 bases and J by 0 bases, with 8 bases left in between. The germline CDR1 and CDR2 sequences are SGHAT and FQNNGV. Stated time point: baseline pretreatment blood. The treatment denotes: 15 Gy SBRT to primary tumor, nephrectomy 4 weeks later. Clear cell pathology was present in this patient's renal cell carcinoma. Comments on this clone: What it binds is not known.

The genes are TRBV11-2 and TRBJ2-5, with D perhaps assigned TRBD1 or TRBD2 (5 bases each). The clonotype originates from a woman between 70 and 85 years old with renal cell carcinoma. This sample comprised blood, obtained from a patient whose treatment included radiotherapy and nephrectomy. The CDR3 coding sequence is TGTGCCAGCAGTTGGGGGTACCAAGAGACCCAGTACTTC. Its protein product is CASSWGYQETQYF.